This T cell receptor (beta chain) was sequenced during a study of molecular identifiers for immune sequencing clone quantification. From the PCR reads, TCRdb called clonotypes with MiXCR, one entry per CDR3 protein. The table has a few hundred thousand distinct CDR3 sequences, roughly 24% seen once. Germline V gene data show CDR1 as MNHEY and CDR2 as SVGEGT. V lost 2 bases to trimming and J lost 2 bases; unmatched junction nucleotides: 10. This CDR3 comprises 17 residues. This TCR was sampled from a human donor in good health. Some libraries in this study had Jurkat cell RNA spiked in. The chain recombines TRBV6-2 or TRBV6-3 with TRBJ2-7; 9 positions match TRBD2. The sequenced material came from naive CD8+ T cells from blood, with Jurkat cell RNA spiked in. As to subset: FACS-sorted CD8+CD4-CCR7+CD45RA+ naive T cells. The chain's CDR3 is CASSYPRVAGETYEQYF. The CDR3 nucleotides read TGTGCCAGCAGTTACCCACGGGTAGCGGGGGAGACCTACGAGCAGTACTTC.